This T cell receptor (beta chain) was identified in a study of T cells after yellow fever vaccination. TCRdb re-called the 5' RACE reads through MiXCR, storing one row per CDR3 protein. The sample includes 80,000 to 100,000 distinct CDR3 sequences, 8% to 10% of them seen just once. This clonotype has just a few counts. The CDR3 runs 15 residues. V lost 0 bases, J lost 2 bases, and 9 bases lay in between. Germline CDR1 reads SGHRS; CDR2 reads YFSETQ. The sample here was CD8+ T cells not binding an NS4B(214-222) dextramer, sorted from PBMCs, taken less than 16 days after the first yellow fever vaccination. This sequence originates from a man aged 18 to 35 who received the YFV17D yellow fever vaccine. This chain connects TRBV5-1 to TRBJ1-5; no clear D. CDR3 DNA sequence: TGCGCCAGCAGCTTGGTCCCGGACGGCAATCAGCCCCAGCATTTT. It is translated as CASSLVPDGNQPQHF.